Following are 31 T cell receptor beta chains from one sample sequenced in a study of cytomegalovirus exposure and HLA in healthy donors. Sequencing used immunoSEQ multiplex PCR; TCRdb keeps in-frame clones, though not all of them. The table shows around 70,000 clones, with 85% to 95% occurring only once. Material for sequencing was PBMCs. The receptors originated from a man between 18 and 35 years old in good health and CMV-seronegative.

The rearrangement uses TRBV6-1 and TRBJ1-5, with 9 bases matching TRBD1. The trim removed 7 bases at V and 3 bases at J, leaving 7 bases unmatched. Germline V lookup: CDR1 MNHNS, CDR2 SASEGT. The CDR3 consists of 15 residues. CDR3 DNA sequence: TGTGCCAGCACCCGGACAGGGGACTACAATCAGCCCCAGCATTTT. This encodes CASTRTGDYNQPQHF.

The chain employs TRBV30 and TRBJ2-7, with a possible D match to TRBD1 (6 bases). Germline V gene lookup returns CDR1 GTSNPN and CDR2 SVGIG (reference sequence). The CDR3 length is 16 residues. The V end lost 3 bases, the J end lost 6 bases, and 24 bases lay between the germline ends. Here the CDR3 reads CAWSDPGTSRRVEQYF. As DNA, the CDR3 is TGTGCCTGGAGCGACCCGGGGACATCTAGAAGGGTCGAGCAGTACTTC.

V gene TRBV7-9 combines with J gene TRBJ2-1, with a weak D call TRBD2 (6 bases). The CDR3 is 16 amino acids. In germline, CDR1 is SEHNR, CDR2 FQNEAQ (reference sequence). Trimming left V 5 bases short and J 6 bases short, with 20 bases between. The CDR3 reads CASSLRSGQEGNEQFF. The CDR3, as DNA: TGTGCCAGCAGCCTAAGGTCGGGGCAGGAGGGCAATGAGCAGTTCTTC. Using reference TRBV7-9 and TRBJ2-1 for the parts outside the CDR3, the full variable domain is DTGVSQNPRHKITKRGQNVTFRCDPISEHNRLYWYRQTLGQGPEFLTYFQNEAQLEKSRLLSDRFSAERPKGSFSTLEIQRTEQGDSAMYLCASSLRSGQEGNEQFFGPGTRLTVL.

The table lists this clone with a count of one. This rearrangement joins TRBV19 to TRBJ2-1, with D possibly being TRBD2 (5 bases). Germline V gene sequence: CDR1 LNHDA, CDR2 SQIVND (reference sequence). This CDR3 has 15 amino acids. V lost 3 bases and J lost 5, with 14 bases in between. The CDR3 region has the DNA TGTGCCAGTAGTATCTTCGGGGAGAACCACAATGAGCAGTTCTTC. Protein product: CASSIFGENHNEQFF.

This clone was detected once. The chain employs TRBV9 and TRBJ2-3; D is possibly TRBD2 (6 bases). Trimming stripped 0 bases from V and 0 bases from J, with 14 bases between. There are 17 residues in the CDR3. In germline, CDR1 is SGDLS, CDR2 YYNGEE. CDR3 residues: CASSVGAGMPSTDTQYF. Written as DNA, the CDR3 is TGTGCCAGCAGCGTAGGGGCGGGGATGCCTAGCACAGATACGCAGTATTTT.

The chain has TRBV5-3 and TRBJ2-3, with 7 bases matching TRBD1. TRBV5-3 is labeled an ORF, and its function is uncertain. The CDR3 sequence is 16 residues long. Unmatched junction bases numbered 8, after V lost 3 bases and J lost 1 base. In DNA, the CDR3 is TGTGCCAGAAGCTCGTCGTCGGGACAGTGCACAGATACGCAGTATTTT. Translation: CARSSSSGQCTDTQYF.

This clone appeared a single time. The CDR3 DNA is TGTGCCAGCAGCCGATGGGGGGGAGGGCTTGGAAACACCATATATTTT. It yields the protein CASSRWGGGLGNTIYF. V and J are TRBV5-4 and TRBJ1-3, with D possibly being TRBD1 (5 bases). CDR1 is SGHNT and CDR2 is YYREEE in the germline V gene (reference sequence). The CDR3 extends over 16 amino acids. V was cut by 4 bases and J by 3 bases, with 17 bases left in between.

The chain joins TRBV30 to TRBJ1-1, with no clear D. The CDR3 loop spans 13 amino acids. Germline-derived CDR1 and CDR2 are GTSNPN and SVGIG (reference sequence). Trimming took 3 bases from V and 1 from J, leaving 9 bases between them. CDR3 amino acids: CAWSVRENTEAFF. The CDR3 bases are TGTGCCTGGAGCGTTAGAGAGAACACTGAAGCTTTCTTT.

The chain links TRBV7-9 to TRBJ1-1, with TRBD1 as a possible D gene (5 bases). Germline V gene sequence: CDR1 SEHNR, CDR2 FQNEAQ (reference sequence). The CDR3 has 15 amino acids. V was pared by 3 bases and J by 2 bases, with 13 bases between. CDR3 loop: CASSFLETDNTEAFF. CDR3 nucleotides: TGTGCCAGCAGCTTTTTAGAGACAGATAACACTGAAGCTTTCTTT. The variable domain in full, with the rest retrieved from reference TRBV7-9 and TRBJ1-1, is DTGVSQNPRHKITKRGQNVTFRCDPISEHNRLYWYRQTLGQGPEFLTYFQNEAQLEKSRLLSDRFSAERPKGSFSTLEIQRTEQGDSAMYLCASSFLETDNTEAFFGQGTRLTVV.

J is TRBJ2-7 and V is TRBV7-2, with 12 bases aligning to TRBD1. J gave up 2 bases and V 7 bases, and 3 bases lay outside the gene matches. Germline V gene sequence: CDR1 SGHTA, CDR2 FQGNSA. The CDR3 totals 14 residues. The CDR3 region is CASTWDRGPYEQYF. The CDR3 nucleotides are TGTGCCAGCACCTGGGACAGGGGGCCCTACGAGCAGTACTTC.

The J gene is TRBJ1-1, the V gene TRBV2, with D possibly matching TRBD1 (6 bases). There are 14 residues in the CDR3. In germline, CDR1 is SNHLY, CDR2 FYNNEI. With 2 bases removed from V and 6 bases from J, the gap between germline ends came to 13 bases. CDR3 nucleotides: TGTGCCAGCAGTGAATGGCTGGCAGGGGCTGAAGCTTTCTTT. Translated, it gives CASSEWLAGAEAFF. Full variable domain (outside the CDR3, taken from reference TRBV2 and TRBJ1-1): EPEVTQTPSHQVTQMGQEVILRCVPISNHLYFYWYRQILGQKVEFLVSFYNNEISEKSEIFDDQFSVERPDGSNFTLKIRSTKLEDSAMYFCASSEWLAGAEAFFGQGTRLTVV.

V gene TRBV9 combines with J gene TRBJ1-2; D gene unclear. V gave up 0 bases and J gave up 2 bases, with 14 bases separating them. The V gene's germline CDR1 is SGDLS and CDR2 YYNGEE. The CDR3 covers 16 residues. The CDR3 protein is CASSVGGGRANYGYTF. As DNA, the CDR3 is TGTGCCAGCAGCGTAGGGGGAGGCAGAGCCAACTATGGCTACACCTTC.

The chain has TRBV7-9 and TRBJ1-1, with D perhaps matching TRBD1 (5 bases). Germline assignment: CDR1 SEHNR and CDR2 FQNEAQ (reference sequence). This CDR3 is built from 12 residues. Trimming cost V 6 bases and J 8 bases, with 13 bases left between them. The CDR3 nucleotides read TGTGCCAGCAGTTATAGCACAGGAGAAGCTTTCTTT. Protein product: CASSYSTGEAFF.

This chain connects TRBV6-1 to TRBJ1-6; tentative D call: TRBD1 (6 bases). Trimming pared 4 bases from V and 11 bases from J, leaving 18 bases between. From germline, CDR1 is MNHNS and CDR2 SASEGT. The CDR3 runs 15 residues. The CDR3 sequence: CASSGAWGTSTPLHF. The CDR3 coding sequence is TGTGCCAGCAGTGGGGCTTGGGGGACATCGACACCCCTCCACTTT.

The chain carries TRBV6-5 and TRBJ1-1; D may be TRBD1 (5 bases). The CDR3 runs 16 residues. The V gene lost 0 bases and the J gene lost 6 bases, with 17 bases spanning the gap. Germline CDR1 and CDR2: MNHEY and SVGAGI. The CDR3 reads CASSYSWAGANSEAFF. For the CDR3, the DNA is TGTGCCAGCAGTTACTCGTGGGCTGGGGCAAACTCTGAAGCTTTCTTT.

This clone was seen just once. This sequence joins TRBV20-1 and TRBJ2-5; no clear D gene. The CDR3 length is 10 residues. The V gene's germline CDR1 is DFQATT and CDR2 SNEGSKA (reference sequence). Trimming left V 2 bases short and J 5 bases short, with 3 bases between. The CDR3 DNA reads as TGCAGTGCTAGAAGCGAGACCCAGTACTTC. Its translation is CSARSETQYF.

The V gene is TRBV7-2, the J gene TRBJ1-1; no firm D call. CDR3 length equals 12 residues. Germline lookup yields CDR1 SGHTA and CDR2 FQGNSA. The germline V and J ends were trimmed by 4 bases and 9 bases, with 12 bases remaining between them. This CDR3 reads CASSSPGGQAFF. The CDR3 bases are TGTGCCAGCAGCTCTCCCGGAGGGCAAGCTTTCTTT.

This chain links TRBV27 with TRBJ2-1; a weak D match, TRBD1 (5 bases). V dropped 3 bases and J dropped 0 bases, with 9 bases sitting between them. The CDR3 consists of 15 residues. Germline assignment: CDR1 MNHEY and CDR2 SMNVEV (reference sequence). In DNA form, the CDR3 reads TGTGCCAGCAGTTTGACAGTCAGCTCCTACAATGAGCAGTTCTTC. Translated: CASSLTVSSYNEQFF.

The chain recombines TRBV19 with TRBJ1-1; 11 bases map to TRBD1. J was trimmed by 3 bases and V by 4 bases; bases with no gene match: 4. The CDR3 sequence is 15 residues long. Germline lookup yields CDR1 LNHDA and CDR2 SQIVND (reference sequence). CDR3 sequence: CASSTWTGGDTEAFF. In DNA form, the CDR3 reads TGTGCCAGTAGTACTTGGACAGGGGGCGACACTGAAGCTTTCTTT.

This chain's CDR3 is CASSVGQGHEQYF. The CDR3 DNA reads TGTGCCAGCAGCGTCGGACAGGGCCACGAGCAGTACTTC. The J gene is TRBJ2-7, the V gene TRBV9, with 8 bases matching TRBD1. The CDR3 contains 13 residues. V trimming: 2 bases; J trimming: 5 bases; junction bases outside the gene matches: 3. Germline CDR1 SGDLS, CDR2 YYNGEE.

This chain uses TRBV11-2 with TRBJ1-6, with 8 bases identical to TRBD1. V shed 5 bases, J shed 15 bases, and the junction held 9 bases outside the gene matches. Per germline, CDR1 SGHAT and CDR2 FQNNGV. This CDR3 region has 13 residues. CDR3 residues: CASSPLSTGGLHF. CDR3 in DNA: TGTGCCAGCAGCCCCCTTTCAACAGGGGGCCTCCACTTT.

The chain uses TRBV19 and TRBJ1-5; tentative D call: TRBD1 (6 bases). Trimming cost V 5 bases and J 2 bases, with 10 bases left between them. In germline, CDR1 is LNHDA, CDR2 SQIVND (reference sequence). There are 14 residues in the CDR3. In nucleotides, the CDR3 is TGTGCCAGTAGTTTACAGGGCGGCAATCAGCCCCAGCATTTT. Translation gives CASSLQGGNQPQHF.

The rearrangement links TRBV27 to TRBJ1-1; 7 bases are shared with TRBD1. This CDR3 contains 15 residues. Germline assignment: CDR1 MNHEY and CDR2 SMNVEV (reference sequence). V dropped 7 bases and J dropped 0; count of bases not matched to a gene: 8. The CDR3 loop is CASTSGQTMNTEAFF. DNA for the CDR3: TGTGCCAGCACCTCGGGACAGACCATGAACACTGAAGCTTTCTTT.

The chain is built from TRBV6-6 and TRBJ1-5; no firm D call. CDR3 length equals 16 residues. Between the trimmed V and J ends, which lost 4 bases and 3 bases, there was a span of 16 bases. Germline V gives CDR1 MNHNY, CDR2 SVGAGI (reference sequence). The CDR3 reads CASSSFGPEVNQPQHF. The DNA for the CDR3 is TGTGCCAGCAGTTCGTTTGGGCCCGAAGTCAATCAGCCCCAGCATTTT.

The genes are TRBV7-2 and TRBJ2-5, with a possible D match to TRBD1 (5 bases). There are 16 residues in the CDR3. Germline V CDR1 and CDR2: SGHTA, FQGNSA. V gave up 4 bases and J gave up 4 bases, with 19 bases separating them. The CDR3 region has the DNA TGTGCCAGCAGCTCCACCGTGGATGGGCAGGGAGAGACCCAGTACTTC. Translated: CASSSTVDGQGETQYF.

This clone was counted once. CDR3 amino acids: CASSVVASGATGELFF. The CDR3 coding sequence is TGTGCCAGCAGCGTAGTAGCTAGCGGGGCGACCGGGGAGCTGTTTTTT. V gene TRBV9 combines with J gene TRBJ2-2, with 9 bases lining up with TRBD2. The V gene's germline CDR1 is SGDLS and CDR2 YYNGEE. There are 16 residues in the CDR3. The V gene end was trimmed by 0 bases and the J gene end by 5 bases; junction bases not matched to a gene: 5.

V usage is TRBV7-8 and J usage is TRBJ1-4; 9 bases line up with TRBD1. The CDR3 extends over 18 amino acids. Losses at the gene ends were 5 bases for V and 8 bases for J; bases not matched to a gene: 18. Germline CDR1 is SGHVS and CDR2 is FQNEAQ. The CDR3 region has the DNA TGTGCCAGCAGCGTTAGGGCTACCCCGGGACAGGGCGGCGAAAAACTGTTTTTT. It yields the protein CASSVRATPGQGGEKLFF. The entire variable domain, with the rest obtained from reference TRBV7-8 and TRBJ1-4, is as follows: GAGVSQSPRYKVAKRGQDVALRCDPISGHVSLFWYQQALGQGPEFLTYFQNEAQLDKSGLPSDRFFAERPEGSVSTLKIQRTQQEDSAVYLCASSVRATPGQGGEKLFFGSGTQLSVL.

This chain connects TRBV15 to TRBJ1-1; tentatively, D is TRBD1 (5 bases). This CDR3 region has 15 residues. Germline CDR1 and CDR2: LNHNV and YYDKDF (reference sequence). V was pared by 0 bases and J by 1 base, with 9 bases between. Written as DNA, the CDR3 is TGTGCCACCAGCAGAGAGAGACAGCAGAACACTGAAGCTTTCTTT. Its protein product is CATSRERQQNTEAFF.

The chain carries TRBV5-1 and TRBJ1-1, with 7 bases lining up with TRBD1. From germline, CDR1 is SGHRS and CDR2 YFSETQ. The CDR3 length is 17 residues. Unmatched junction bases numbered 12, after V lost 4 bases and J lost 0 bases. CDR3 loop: CASSDGQDELLNTEAFF. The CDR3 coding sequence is TGCGCCAGCAGCGACGGACAGGACGAGCTATTGAACACTGAAGCTTTCTTT.

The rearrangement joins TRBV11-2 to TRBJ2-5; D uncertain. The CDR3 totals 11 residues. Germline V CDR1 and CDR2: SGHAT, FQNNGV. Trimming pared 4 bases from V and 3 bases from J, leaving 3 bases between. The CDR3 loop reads CASSSEETQYF. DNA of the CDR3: TGTGCCAGCAGCTCCGAAGAGACCCAGTACTTC.

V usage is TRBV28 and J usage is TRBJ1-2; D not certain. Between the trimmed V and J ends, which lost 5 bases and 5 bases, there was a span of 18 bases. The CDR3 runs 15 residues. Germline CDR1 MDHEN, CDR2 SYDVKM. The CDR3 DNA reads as TGTGCCAGCAGTAACCGTCCGGGGTCGGCGTATGGCTACACCTTC. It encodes CASSNRPGSAYGYTF.